This record covers a single T cell receptor beta chain. V gave up 6 bases and J gave up 4 bases; unmatched junction bases: 9. This CDR3 spans 16 amino acids. Germline V gene data show CDR1 as MNHEY and CDR2 as SMNVEV (reference sequence). The sample comes from a study of cytomegalovirus exposure and HLA in healthy donors. PCR was performed using 60 Vbeta and 13 Jbeta primers. Generated by immunoSEQ multiplex PCR, the TCRdb table keeps only in-frame clones and is missing some. Found here are fewer than 150,000 clones; the top ten clones hold 3.6%. The source material was PBMCs. This TCR derives from a man aged 18 to 29 in good health and CMV-seronegative. This chain joins TRBV27 and TRBJ1-6; 7 positions match TRBD1. The CDR3 loop is CASSLGGRGYNSPLHF. In DNA, the CDR3 is TGTGCCAGCAGCCTCGGGGGCAGGGGGTATAATTCACCCCTCCACTTT.